The 11 T cell receptor beta chains given below trace back to one sample, sequenced in a study of early T cells in non-severe SARS-CoV-2 infection. One entry per CDR3 protein, called by TCRdb with MiXCR from the 5' RACE reads. This table has under 65,000 distinct CDR3 sequences, under 15% appearing once. The source material was whole blood, sampled at baseline. The receptor set was obtained from an adult who was a healthcare worker with PCR-confirmed SARS-CoV-2 infection or an uninfected control (not recorded which).

This clonotype was seen only a few times. This rearrangement joins TRBV29-1 to TRBJ2-1, with 11 positions matching TRBD2. After removal of 6 bases from V and 6 bases from J, the junction contained 4 bases not matched to a gene. The CDR3 is 13 residues long. Germline V gene data show CDR1 as SQVTM and CDR2 as ANQGSEA. The CDR3 nucleotides are TGCAGCGTCGCCGGGACTAGCGGCAATGAGCAGTTCTTC. As protein: CSVAGTSGNEQFF.

The chain carries TRBV7-2 and TRBJ2-3; perhaps D is TRBD1 or TRBD2 (6 bases each). This CDR3 contains 17 residues. Germline assignment: CDR1 SGHTA and CDR2 FQGNSA. The V end lost 1 base, the J end lost 3 bases, and 17 bases lay between the germline ends. CDR3 in amino acids: CASSLGVDRRETDTQYF. Here the CDR3 DNA reads TGTGCCAGCAGCTTAGGGGTCGACAGGAGGGAGACAGATACGCAGTATTTT.

This clonotype appeared many times. The gene calls are TRBV7-2 and TRBJ2-7, with 8 bases fitting TRBD1. Trimming at V came to 1 base and at J to 2 bases, leaving 16 bases not matched to a gene. The CDR3 totals 19 residues. Germline CDR1 is SGHTA and CDR2 is FQGNSA. The DNA of the CDR3 is TGTGCCAGCAGCTTAGTCCGGCGTATTGACAGGGGTTCCCCCTACGAGCAGTACTTC. As protein: CASSLVRRIDRGSPYEQYF.

The rearrangement uses TRBV6-6 and TRBJ2-7; 7 nucleotides line up with TRBD1. The CDR3 contains 14 residues. Germline CDR1 MNHNY, CDR2 SVGAGI (reference sequence). Trimming at V came to 0 bases and at J to 1 base, leaving 0 bases not matched to a gene. DNA of the CDR3: TGTGCCAGCAGTTACTCGGGACAGTCCTACGAGCAGTACTTC. This gives the protein CASSYSGQSYEQYF.

V gene TRBV29-1 combines with J gene TRBJ2-1; D remains ambiguous. V lost 8 bases, J lost 8 bases, and 13 bases lay in between. The CDR3 spans 11 residues. CDR1 and CDR2 from the germline V gene are SQVTM and ANQGSEA. The CDR3 loop reads CSIDGPDEQFF. The CDR3 bases are TGCAGCATCGACGGACCGGATGAGCAGTTCTTC.

The table lists this clonotype with many counts. CDR3 region: CASSSFRDRVADGYTF. The CDR3 bases are TGTGCCAGCAGCTCTTTCCGGGACAGGGTGGCGGATGGCTACACCTTC. The chain joins TRBV7-9 to TRBJ1-2, with 9 bases fitting TRBD1. CDR1 and CDR2 (germline): SEHNR, FQNEAQ (reference sequence). CDR3 size: 16 residues. The trim removed 4 bases at V and 6 bases at J, leaving 12 bases unmatched.

About this clonotype: One end of the junction is discordant with germline, which a read error may explain. This chain links TRBV11-1 with TRBJ2-2; D might be TRBD2 (7 bases). Per the germline V gene, CDR1 is SGHAT and CDR2 is FQDESV (reference sequence). There are 16 residues in the CDR3. DNA of the CDR3: TGTGCCAGCAGCTCCCTGGAGGGGGGGCACACCGGGGAGTTGTTTTTT. As protein: CASSSLEGGHTGELFF.

The chain uses TRBV6-5 and TRBJ2-7; a weak D match, TRBD2 (5 bases). CDR1 is MNHEY, CDR2 SVGAGI, per germline. V lost 2 bases, J lost 3 bases, and 8 bases lay in between. The CDR3 has 13 amino acids. The CDR3 nucleotides are TGTGCCAGCAGTTACCAAAGCGGCTACGAGCAGTACTTC. Its translation: CASSYQSGYEQYF.

The chain recombines TRBV7-2 with TRBJ1-4; weak D call: TRBD1 (5 bases). Looked up from germline, CDR1 is SGHTA and CDR2 is FQGNSA. Deletions cut 2 bases from V and 8 bases from J, with 15 bases between. This CDR3 contains 15 residues. The CDR3 sequence is CASSLRVPPGEKLFF. CDR3 bases: TGTGCCAGCAGCTTAAGGGTACCCCCAGGGGAAAAACTGTTTTTT. Full variable domain (missing parts from reference TRBV7-2 and TRBJ1-4): GAGVSQSPSNKVTEKGKDVELRCDPISGHTALYWYRQSLGQGLEFLIYFQGNSAPDKSGLPSDRFSAERTGGSVSTLTIQRTQQEDSAVYLCASSLRVPPGEKLFFGSGTQLSVL.

As for this clonotype: Mismatch with germline at one junction end may stem from a read error. The rearrangement uses TRBV5-4 and TRBJ2-2; D possibly corresponds to TRBD2 (5 bases). The CDR3 sequence is 14 residues long. Germline loops: CDR1 SGHNT, CDR2 YYREEE (reference sequence). The chain's CDR3 is CASTDTENTGEPFF. The DNA of the CDR3 is TGTGCCAGCACCGATACAGAGAACACCGGGGAGCCGTTTTTT.

J is TRBJ1-1 and V is TRBV4-1, with D hard to call. Germline-derived CDR1 and CDR2 are MGHRA and YSYEKL. The CDR3 spans 15 residues. Trimming removed 2 bases at V and 1 base at J, with 11 bases between. CDR3 DNA sequence: TGCGCCAGCAGCCAAAGTGGCAGTAAGAACACTGAAGCTTTCTTT. This translates into CASSQSGSKNTEAFF.